This note documents a single T cell receptor beta chain sequence. In the original processing: Reference gene primer amplification gave estimated nucleated cell counts. TCRdb keeps only in-frame clones here, not all; method: immunoSEQ multiplex PCR. The V and J calls and the clone size are those of that table, but D and trimming were determined from the DNA. The data show around 500,000 clones, 75% to 90% seen once. CDR1 and CDR2 from the germline V gene are SGHDT and YYEEEE. The J segment lost 4 bases and the V segment lost 4 bases, leaving 9 bases of the junction unmatched. The CDR3 extends over 15 amino acids. The data belong to a study of blood T cell repertoires in COVID-19. Study information: Donors in the United States, Italy and Spain gave samples during acute or convalescent COVID-19. Nucleic acid was either cDNA or gDNA, and it came from T cells, B-cell-depleted T cells, or PBMCs.

The specimen sequenced was peripheral blood. The origin of this receptor is a human donor in a cohort sampled during active COVID-19. The gene calls are TRBV5-6 and TRBJ2-7, with 9 positions matching TRBD1. The CDR3 spells CASSPPGQGTYEQYF. The CDR3 coding sequence is TGTGCCAGCAGCCCACCTGGACAGGGGACGTACGAGCAGTACTTC.